The next 2 T cell receptor beta chains were all read from a single sample in a study of T-cell memory formation after mild COVID-19 (TCRdb year 2021). Libraries were made using 5' RACE. Sequencing used an Illumina NovaSeq 6000. TCRdb passed the public sequencing reads through fastp at Q25 and MiXCR, retaining productive beta sequences. Entries are consolidated by CDR3 protein sequence, retaining the most common genes and DNA. The sample records 450,000 or so distinct CDR3 sequences, approximately 23% of which are singletons. The top ten clonotypes cover under 15% of the sample. Sequencing was carried out using PBMCs or a T cell subset sorted from them (not recorded which). Every receptor here comes from an adult woman who had mild COVID-19 (a few samples of this study predate the infection). The sample titles of this study are shuffled in the database, so cell type and time point are left out; the donor was told from shared clones.

The chain is built from TRBV6-5 and TRBJ1-2; D may be TRBD1 (5 bases). In germline, CDR1 is MNHEY, CDR2 SVGAGI. Between the trimmed V and J ends, which lost 1 base and 3 bases, there was a span of 12 bases. The CDR3 sequence is 15 residues long. The CDR3 region has the DNA TGTGCCAGCAGTTACTTTTCAGGGTCTGACTATGGCTACACCTTC. The encoded protein is CASSYFSGSDYGYTF.

The V gene is TRBV5-5, the J gene TRBJ2-7; D is perhaps TRBD1 (6 bases). Germline V gives CDR1 SGHKS, CDR2 YYEKEE (reference sequence). The CDR3 totals 15 residues. V lost 0 bases to trimming and J lost 5 bases, with 15 bases between them. In DNA form, the CDR3 reads TGTGCCAGCAGCTTGGTTCAGGGGCTTGCCAACGAGCAGTACTTC. It encodes CASSLVQGLANEQYF.